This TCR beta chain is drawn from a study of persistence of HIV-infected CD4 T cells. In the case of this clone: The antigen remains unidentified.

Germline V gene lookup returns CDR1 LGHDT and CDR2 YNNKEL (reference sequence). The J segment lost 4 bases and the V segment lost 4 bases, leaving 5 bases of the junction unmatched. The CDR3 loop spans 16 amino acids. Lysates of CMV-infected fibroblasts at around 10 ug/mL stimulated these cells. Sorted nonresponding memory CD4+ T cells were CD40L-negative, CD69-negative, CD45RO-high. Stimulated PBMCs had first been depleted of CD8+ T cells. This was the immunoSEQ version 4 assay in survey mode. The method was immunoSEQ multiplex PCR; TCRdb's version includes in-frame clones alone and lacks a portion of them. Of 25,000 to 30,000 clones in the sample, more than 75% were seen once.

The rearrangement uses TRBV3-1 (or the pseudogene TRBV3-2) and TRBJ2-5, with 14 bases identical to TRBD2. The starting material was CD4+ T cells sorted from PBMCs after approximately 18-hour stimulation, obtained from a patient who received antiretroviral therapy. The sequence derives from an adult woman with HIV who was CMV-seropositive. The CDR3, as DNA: TGTGCCAGCAGCCGGACTAGCGGGGGGCTAGGAGAGACCCAGTACTTC. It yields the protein CASSRTSGGLGETQYF.